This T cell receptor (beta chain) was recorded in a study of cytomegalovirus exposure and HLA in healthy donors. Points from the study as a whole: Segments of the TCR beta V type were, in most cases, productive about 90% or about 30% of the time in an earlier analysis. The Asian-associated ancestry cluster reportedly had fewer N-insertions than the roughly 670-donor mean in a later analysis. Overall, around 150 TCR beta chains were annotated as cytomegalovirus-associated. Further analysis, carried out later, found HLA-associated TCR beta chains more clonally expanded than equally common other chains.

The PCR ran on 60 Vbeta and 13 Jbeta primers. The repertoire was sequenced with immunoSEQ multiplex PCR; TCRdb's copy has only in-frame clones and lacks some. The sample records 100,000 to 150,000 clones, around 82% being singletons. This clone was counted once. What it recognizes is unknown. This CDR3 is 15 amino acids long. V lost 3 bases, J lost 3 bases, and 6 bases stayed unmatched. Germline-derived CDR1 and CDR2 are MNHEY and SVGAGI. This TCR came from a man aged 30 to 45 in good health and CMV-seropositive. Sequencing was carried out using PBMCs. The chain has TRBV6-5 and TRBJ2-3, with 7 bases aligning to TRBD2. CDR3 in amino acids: CASSYGGGATDTQYF. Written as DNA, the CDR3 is TGTGCCAGCAGTTATGGGGGGGGTGCAACAGATACGCAGTATTTT.